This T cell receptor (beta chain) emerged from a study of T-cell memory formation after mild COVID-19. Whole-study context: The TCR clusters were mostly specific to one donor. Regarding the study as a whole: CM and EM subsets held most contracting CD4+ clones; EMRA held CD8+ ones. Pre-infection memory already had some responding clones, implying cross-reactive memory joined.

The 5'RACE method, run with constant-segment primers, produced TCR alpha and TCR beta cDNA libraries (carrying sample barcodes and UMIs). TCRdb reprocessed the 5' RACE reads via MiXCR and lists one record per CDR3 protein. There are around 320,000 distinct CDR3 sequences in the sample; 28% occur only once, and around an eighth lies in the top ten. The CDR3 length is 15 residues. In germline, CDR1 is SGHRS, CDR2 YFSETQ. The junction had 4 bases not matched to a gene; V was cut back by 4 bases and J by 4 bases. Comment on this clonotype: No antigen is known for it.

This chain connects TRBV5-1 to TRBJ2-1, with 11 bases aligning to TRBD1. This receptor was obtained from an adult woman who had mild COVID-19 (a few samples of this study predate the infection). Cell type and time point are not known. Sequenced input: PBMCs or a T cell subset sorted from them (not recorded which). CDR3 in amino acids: CASSNGQGAYNEQFF. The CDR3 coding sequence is TGCGCCAGCAGCAACGGACAGGGGGCGTACAATGAGCAGTTCTTC.